This TCR beta chain was sequenced in a study of shared clonotypes between healthy human individuals. Background on the study: Contributing individuals were two females and a few males aged 18 to 49.

In replicate PCRs of unsorted PBMC, approximately 0.3 ug DNA, 31,000 or so T cell genomes, was used. Data came from immunoSEQ multiplex PCR; TCRdb stores just in-frame clones and leaves some out. The table lists some 530,000 clones, more than 65% of them singletons. Trimming pared 0 bases from V and 6 bases from J, leaving 9 bases between. Germline V CDR1 and CDR2: MNHEY, SVGAGI. This CDR3 has 14 residues. Some 90 million PBMCs served as the genomic DNA source for unsorted samples. The sample comprised PBMCs. This TCR was sampled from a woman in her thirties or forties in good health. Some clones in this sample may be carry-over from other donors' samples. The chain combines TRBV6-5 with TRBJ2-1; no firm D call. CDR3 region: CASSYSDSGNEQFF. DNA of the CDR3: TGTGCCAGCAGTTACTCTGACTCGGGCAATGAGCAGTTCTTC.